This TCR beta chain was recorded in a study of T cell responses to AZD1222 COVID-19 vaccine (dated by TCRdb to the early 2020s). Background on the whole study: Because spike-specific TCR depth and breadth did not differ between the two schedules, AZD1222 recipients who got a second dose at roughly 4 weeks were pooled with those who got a second dose at roughly 12 weeks. A total of about 250 trial participants underwent TCR sequencing, of whom about 200 had received two doses of AZD1222 and some 26 had received two doses of the MenACWY control vaccine. Trial participants were enrolled into age subgroups of 18-55, 56-69 and 70-plus years, which contained around 140, 26 and 57 TCR-sequenced participants, respectively.

The sample's time point label, in plain terms: baseline before first vaccination. The vaccinee samples were drawn from two UK trials, COV001 and COV002, one of which was a single-blind randomized controlled phase 2/3 trial testing AZD1222 (ChAdOx1 nCoV-19) in healthy adults. Trial participant PBMC samples were collected at day 0 and day 28 after the second dose for TCRbeta chain sequencing. From the germline V gene (reference sequence), CDR1 is LGHDT and CDR2 is YNNKEL. Spanning cysteine to phenylalanine, the CDR3 consists of 14 amino acids. Only the CDR3 DNA is retained, 42 bases long and in frame from the first base. Trimming takes 0 bases from V and 1 base from J, and the germline ends sit 6 bases apart. The CDR3 regions of human TCRbeta chains were analyzed by immunosequencing. Per the original workflow: TCRs in the repertoires were matched against a reference library of SARS-CoV-2-specific TCRs that had been generated with the MIRA antigen-specificity platform. Breadth meant the fraction of unique TCRs that were SARS-CoV-2-associated, whereas depth meant the fraction of total T cells that were SARS-CoV-2-associated. Using the MIRA data, each spike-specific TCR was assigned both to the spike region to which the TCR was reactive and to a CD4 or CD8 class. Log10-transformed breadth and depth values were compared by one-way ANOVA with Sidak's multiple comparisons tests. The clones in this table, taken by TCRdb from immuneACCESS, are in-frame only. Not every clone is retained; where verified, under half of the shortfall comes from an unresolved V gene, and the cause of the rest is unknown. That table supplies the V and J calls and clone size; D and trimming were determined from the DNA. This sample has approximately 140,000 clones in its table, and roughly 91% of those were observed once. The ten largest clones take up approximately 5.3% of the sample.

What the study reported, not specific to this receptor: Participants were mostly white British and included more females than males, and it was suggested by the authors that clonal diversity may have been underestimated. A significant rise in spike-specific TCR breadth and depth was observed after two AZD1222 doses relative to day 0 and relative to MenACWY recipients. No day 14 peak-response samples were available, so repertoires were characterized only after the peak T cell response. The 56-69-year group was small, and its depth increase did not reach significance, likely because of low power. Conclusions about previously exposed vaccinees were limited because only six or seven AZD1222 recipients were SARS-CoV-2 seropositive at baseline. Reportedly, close to half of the unique spike-specific TCRs recognized epitopes lying outside the regions that are mutated in the B.1.351 and B.1.1.7 variants. The vaccine-associated CD4 TCRs covered the entire spike protein, and the dominant responses fell in regions 160-218 and 743-854.

This clone was picked up one time. There is no known antigen for this receptor. No base quality values were provided; no much bigger clone lies one nucleotide off. Material: peripheral blood, obtained on day 0 of AZD1222 vaccination. The chain is assembled from TRBV3-1 (or the pseudogene TRBV3-2) and TRBJ1-2; the D gene cannot be named for sure. The sequence came from an adult in good health. This receptor has the CDR3 CASSQDGVNYGYTF. DNA sequence: TGTGCCAGCAGCCAAGACGGGGTTAACTATGGCTACACCTTC.